Here is one TCR beta chain with its context. Its antigen remains unidentified. At one boundary the junction diverges from the germline segment, which might be a read error. The data were obtained in a study of CD4 T cell repertoires in COVID-19 (dated by TCRdb to 2020 to 2022). Regarding the research as a whole: For cross-reactivity analysis, CFSE-low cells were expanded with IL-2 for 10 days, then relabeled and restimulated with spike proteins from other coronaviruses. In COVID-19-recovered individuals, the study described naturally processed CD4+ T cell responses to SARS-CoV-2 spike and nucleoprotein and used TCR Vbeta sequencing to evaluate clonal composition. Subset-level TCR Vbeta repertoire analysis of SARS-CoV-2-reactive T cells was performed in a few recovered individuals. Results and caveats for the whole study, not just this receptor: Several of the most expanded SARS-CoV-2-reactive clonotypes were present in two or all three memory subsets, which suggests intraclonal diversification. Between roughly 6.5 and 25% of SARS-CoV-2 clonotypes were also found in SARS-CoV and/or HKU1 spike-stimulated secondary cultures, consistent with cross-reactivity.

The germline V gene yields MNHEY for CDR1 and SVGAGI for CDR2. The CDR3 covers 14 residues, taking in both the cysteine and the phenylalanine. Only the CDR3 region is kept as DNA, spanning 42 bases read in frame from base 1. Memory T cell samples that were not cultured were sequenced immediately after ex vivo isolation. CD4+ total memory, central memory, effector memory and circulating T follicular helper cells were isolated from peripheral blood mononuclear cells. Receptor libraries were prepared by the immunoSEQ multiplex PCR assay. The study's processing was this. Repertoire overlap between subsets was quantified using the Chao-Jaccard similarity index and counts of shared clonotypes. The table comes from immuneACCESS by way of TCRdb, which keeps in-frame sequences with V and J called. Part of the clones is missing from these tables; in studies checked, under half for an unresolved V gene and the rest for unknown reasons. V, J and clone size reflect that table, while D and trimming were determined from the DNA. Within this sample are about 22,000 clones, with 80% to 90% of them counted one time only. Roughly 0.62% of the sample rests with the top ten.

The chain was built from TRBV6-5 and TRBJ1-2; TRBD1 is a weak D gene call, 5 bases matching. The specimen comprised central memory CD4+ T cells from blood, sampled before the COVID-19 pandemic. The cell subset or site label here, explained by the study, means: CD4+ T central memory cells. The clonotype was recovered from a human donor who had COVID-19. The CDR3 sequence is CASSYSQGNSGYTF. In nucleotides, the sequence is TGTGCCAGCAGTTACTCCCAGGGAAACTCTGGCTACACCTTC.